This entry is about one T cell receptor beta chain. Its antigen remains unidentified. It has no much larger one-base neighbor in the sample; base qualities were not kept. CDR1 SGHRS and CDR2 YFSETQ are derived from the germline V gene. Reading from cysteine to phenylalanine, the CDR3 counts 15 amino acids. Only CDR3 DNA remains: 45 bases, in frame from the first base. V lost 0 bases and J lost 5 bases; the stretch between them is 12 bases long. The data were taken from a study of T cells in localized non-small cell lung cancer (dated by TCRdb to between 2020 and 2021). Describing the broader study: Comparing tumors with uninvolved tumor-adjacent lungs, the study looked at the T cell repertoires of hundreds of patients with early-stage NSCLC. The cohort comprised roughly 240 treatment-naïve NSCLC patients with resected, localized lung tumors. A mean age of approximately 66 years was recorded for the NSCLC patients, of whom roughly 130 were male and about a hundred were female. The study at large found these results: Of the top 100 tumor clones, a median of roughly 60 were detected in paired uninvolved adjacent lung; around 27 were also among that lung's top 100. Higher T cell density in blood was associated with longer overall survival, whereas higher clonality in adjacent lung was associated with shorter survival. The highest T cell clonality was observed in uninvolved tumor-adjacent lung, where clonality exceeded that of tumor, suggesting that antigenic responses were more focused in uninvolved tumor-adjacent lung. Because of the exploratory design, TCR variables were selected using unadjusted p-values without false-discovery rate correction. Because multi-region sequencing of the tumors was not done, intratumor heterogeneity could not be ruled out.

At diagnosis, tumor, uninvolved tumor-adjacent lung and peripheral blood were collected and then preserved as a mix of FFPE and fresh-frozen material. TCR beta CDR3 regions were sequenced from DNA using the immunoSEQ Assay. The original methods were these. To compute T cell density, TCR beta template counts were normalized to usable DNA, which was estimated by amplifying housekeeping genes. The preseqR package was used to estimate richness by extrapolating to 400,000 templates for PBMC samples and to 120,000 templates for tissue samples. Clonality was taken to be one minus Pielou's evenness. To identify tissue-enriched TCRs, differential abundance testing was run on productive amino-acid clonotypes with a minimum total count of 5 and an alpha of 0.1. The Jaccard Index and the Morisita Overlap Index were used to measure how much the repertoires overlapped between compartments. GLIPH grouped TCR beta CDR3s together with public tetramer-defined viral CDR3s, and a viral motif had to include at least three viral sequences and also show V-gene enrichment. The immuneACCESS repertoire file appears here via TCRdb, limited to in-frame rearrangements. These files lack a portion of the clones; in checked studies, under half of the deficit traces to unresolved V genes, and the cause of the others is not known. That table furnishes V, J and clone size, whereas the DNA furnished D and trimming. The sample table records around 2,600 clones; nearly 40% of these occur just once. 11% of the sample is taken by the ten largest.

The sequence joins TRBV5-1 to TRBJ2-4; TRBD1 is perhaps the D gene, given 5 matching bases. The receptor's source is a male donor aged 60 or over with stage II squamous cell lung carcinoma. Sample: lung tumor tissue, taken before any cancer treatment. Read as DNA, the sequence is TGCGCCAGCAGCTTGGAGCCAGGGCGCGAAAACATTCAGTACTTC. Protein translation: CASSLEPGRENIQYF.